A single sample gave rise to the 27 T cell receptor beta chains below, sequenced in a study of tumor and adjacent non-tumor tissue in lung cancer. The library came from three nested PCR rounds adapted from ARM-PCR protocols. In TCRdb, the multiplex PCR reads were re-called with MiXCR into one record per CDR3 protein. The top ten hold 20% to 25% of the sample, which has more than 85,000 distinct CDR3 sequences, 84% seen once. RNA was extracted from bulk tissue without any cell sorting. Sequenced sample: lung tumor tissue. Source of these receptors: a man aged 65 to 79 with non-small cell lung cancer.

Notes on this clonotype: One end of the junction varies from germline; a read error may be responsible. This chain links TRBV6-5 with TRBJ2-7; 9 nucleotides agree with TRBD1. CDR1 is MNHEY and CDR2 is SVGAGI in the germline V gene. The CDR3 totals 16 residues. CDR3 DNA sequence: TGTGCCGGCAGTTACTCGTTTACAGGGGGCAGTTACGTGCAGTACTTC. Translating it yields CAGSYSFTGGSYVQYF.

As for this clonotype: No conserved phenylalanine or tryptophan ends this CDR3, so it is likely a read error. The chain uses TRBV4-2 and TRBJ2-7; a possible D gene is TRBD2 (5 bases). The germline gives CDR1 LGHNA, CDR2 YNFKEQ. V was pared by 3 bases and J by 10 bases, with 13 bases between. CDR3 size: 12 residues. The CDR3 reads CASSQGSSIQYI. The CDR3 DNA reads TGTGCCAGCAGCCAGGGATCTAGCATACAGTACATC.

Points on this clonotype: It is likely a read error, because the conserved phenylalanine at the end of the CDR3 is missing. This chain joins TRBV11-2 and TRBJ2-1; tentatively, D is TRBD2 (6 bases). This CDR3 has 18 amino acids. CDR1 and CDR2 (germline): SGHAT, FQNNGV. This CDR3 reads CASSLRVRDWASFNEQFV. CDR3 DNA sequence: TGTGCCAGCAGCTTACGTGTGCGGGACTGGGCCTCCTTCAATGAGCAGTTCGTC.

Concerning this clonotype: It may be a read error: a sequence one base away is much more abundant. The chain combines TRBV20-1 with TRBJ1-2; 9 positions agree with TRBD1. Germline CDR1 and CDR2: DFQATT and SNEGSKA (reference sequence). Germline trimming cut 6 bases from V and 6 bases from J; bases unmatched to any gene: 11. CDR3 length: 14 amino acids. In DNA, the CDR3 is TGCAGTGCCGCCCGACTAACAGGGGGCGATGGCTACACCTTC. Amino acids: CSAARLTGGDGYTF.

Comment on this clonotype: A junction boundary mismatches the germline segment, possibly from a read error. As DNA, the CDR3 is TGTGCAAGCAGTTACTCGGTAGCGGGGGAAAAAGAGACCCAGAAATTC. It codes for CASSYSVAGEKETQKF. The gene calls are TRBV6-5 and TRBJ2-5, with 9 bases aligning to TRBD2. CDR1 and CDR2 (germline): MNHEY, SVGAGI. The CDR3 is made up of 16 amino acids.

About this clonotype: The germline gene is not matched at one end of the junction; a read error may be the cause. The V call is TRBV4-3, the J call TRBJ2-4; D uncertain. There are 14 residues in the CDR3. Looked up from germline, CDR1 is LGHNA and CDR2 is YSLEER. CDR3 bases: TGCGCCAGCAGCCAGATAGGAGCCAAAAACAATCAGTACTTC. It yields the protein CASSQIGAKNNQYF.

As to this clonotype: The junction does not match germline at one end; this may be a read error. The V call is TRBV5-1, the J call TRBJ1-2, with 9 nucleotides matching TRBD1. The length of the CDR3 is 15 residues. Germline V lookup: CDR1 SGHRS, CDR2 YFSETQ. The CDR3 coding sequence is TGCGCCAGCAGATTGGGGGGACAGGGCTCTTATGGCTACACCTTC. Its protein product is CASRLGGQGSYGYTF.

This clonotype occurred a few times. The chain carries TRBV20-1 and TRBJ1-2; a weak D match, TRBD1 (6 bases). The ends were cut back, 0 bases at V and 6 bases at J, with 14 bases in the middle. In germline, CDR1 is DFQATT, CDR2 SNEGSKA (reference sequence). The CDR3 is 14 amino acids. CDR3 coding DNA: TGCAGTGCTAGAGATTGGGGGGCCTCGGATGGCTACACCTTC. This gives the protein CSARDWGASDGYTF.

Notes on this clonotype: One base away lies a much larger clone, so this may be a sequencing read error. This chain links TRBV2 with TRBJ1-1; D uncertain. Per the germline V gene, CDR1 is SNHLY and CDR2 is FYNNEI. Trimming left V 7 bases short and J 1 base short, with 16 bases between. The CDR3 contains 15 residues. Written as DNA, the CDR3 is TGTGCCAGCAACCGGCTGGTACAGTCGAACACTGAAGCTTTCTTT. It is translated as CASNRLVQSNTEAFF.

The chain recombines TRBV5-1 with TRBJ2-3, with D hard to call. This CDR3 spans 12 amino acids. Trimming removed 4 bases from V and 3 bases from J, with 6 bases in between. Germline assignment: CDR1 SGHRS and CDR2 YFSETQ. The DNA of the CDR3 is TGCGCCAGCAGCACCCGTACAGATACGCAGTATTTT. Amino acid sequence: CASSTRTDTQYF.

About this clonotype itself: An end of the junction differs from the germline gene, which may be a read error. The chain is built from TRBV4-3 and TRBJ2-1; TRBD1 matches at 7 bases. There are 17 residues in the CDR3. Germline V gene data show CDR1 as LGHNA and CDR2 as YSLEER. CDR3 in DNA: TGCGTCAGCAGCCAAGACCCAGGGGGAGCTGAACACAATGAGCAGTTCTTC. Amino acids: CVSSQDPGGAEHNEQFF.

The chain's CDR3 is CASSATGFEAFF. In DNA, the CDR3 is TGTGCCAGCAGCGCGACAGGGTTTGAAGCTTTCTTT. The chain has TRBV5-5 and TRBJ1-1, with 7 bases lining up with TRBD1. Per the germline V gene, CDR1 is SGHKS and CDR2 is YYEKEE (reference sequence). This CDR3 comprises 12 residues. J gave up 7 bases and V 4 bases, and 4 bases lay outside the gene matches.

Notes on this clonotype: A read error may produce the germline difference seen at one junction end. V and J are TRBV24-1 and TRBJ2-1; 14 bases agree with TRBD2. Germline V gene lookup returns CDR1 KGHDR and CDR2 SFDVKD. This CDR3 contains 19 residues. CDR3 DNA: TGTGTCACCAGTGCCAGGCCCGGGACTAGCGGGAGACATAAGGATGAGCAGTTCTTC. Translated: CVTSARPGTSGRHKDEQFF.

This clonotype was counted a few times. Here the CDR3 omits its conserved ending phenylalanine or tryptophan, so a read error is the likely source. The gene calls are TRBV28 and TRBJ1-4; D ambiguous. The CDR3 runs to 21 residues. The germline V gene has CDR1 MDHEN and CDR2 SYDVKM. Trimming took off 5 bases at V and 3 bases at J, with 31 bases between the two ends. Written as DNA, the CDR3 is TGTGCCAGCAGTAGCATGGGTCATGGTTTCGGGTTACGGCGGGCTAATGAAAAACTGTTTATT. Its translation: CASSSMGHGFGLRRANEKLFI.

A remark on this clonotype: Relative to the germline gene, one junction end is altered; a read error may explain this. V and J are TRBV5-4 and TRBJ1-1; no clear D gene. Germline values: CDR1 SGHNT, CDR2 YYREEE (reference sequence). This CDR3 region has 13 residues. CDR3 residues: CANSLDFRHGVFF. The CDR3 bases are TGTGCCAACAGCTTGGATTTTCGGCATGGAGTTTTCTTT.

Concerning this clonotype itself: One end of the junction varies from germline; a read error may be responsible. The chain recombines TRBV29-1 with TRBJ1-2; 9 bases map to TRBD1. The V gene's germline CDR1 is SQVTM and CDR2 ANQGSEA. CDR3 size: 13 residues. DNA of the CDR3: TGCAGCGTGGATTATACAGGGGGCGGCGGCTATACCTTC. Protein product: CSVDYTGGGGYTF.

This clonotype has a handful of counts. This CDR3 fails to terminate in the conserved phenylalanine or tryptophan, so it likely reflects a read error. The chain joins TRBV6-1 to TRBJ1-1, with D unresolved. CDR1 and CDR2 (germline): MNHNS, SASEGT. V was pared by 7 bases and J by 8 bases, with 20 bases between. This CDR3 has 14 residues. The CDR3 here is CASTEGRRHTEAFS. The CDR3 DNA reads TGTGCCAGCACCGAAGGTCGGCGGCATACCGAAGCTTTCTCT.

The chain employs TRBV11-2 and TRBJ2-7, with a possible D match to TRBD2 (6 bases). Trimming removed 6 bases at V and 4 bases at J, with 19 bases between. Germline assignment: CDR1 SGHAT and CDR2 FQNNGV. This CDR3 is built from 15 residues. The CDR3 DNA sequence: TGTGCCAGCAGTCCCGGGAGAGGGCCCTCTTACGAGCAGTACTTC. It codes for CASSPGRGPSYEQYF.

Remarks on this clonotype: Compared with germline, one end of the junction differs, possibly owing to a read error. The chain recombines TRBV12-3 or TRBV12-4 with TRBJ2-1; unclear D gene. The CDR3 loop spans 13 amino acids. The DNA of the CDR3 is TGTGCCAACAGTCCAGATATGTACAGTGAGCAGTTCTTC. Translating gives CANSPDMYSEQFF.

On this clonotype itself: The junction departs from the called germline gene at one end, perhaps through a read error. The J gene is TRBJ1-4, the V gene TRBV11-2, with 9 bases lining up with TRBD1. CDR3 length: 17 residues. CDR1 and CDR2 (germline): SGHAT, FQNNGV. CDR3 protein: CACSLLRGQGTNEKVFF. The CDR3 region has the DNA TGTGCCTGCAGCTTGTTGAGGGGACAGGGAACTAATGAAAAAGTGTTTTTT.

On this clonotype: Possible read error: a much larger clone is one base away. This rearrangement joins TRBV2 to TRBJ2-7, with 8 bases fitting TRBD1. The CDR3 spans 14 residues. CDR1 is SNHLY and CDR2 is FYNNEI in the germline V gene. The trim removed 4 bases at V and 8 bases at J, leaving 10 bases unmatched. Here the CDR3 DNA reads TGTGCCAGCAGTGGGACAGGGTTGTTCGTCAAGCAGTACTTC. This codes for CASSGTGLFVKQYF. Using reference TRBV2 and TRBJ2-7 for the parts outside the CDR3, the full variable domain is EPEVTQTPSHQVTQMGQEVILRCVPISNHLYFYWYRQILGQKVEFLVSFYNNEISEKSEIFDDQFSVERPDGSNFTLKIRSTKLEDSAMYFCASSGTGLFVKQYFGPGTRLTVT.

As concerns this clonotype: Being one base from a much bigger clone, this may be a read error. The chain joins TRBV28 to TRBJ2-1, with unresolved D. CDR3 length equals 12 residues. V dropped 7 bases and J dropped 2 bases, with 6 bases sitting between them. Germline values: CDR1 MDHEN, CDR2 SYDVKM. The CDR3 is CASNCAYNEQFF. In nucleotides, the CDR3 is TGTGCCAGCAATTGTGCCTACAATGAGCAGTTCTTC. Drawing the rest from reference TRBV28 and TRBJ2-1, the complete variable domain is DVKVTQSSRYLVKRTGEKVFLECVQDMDHENMFWYRQDPGLGLRLIYFSYDVKMKEKGDIPEGYSVSREKKERFSLILESASTNQTSMYLCASNCAYNEQFFGPGTRLTVL.

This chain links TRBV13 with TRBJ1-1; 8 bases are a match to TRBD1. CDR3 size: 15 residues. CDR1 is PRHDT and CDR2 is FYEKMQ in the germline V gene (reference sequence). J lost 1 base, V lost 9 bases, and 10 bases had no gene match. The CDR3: CASNPGTGSNTEAFF. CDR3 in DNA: TGTGCCAGTAACCCTGGGACAGGCTCGAACACTGAAGCTTTCTTT.

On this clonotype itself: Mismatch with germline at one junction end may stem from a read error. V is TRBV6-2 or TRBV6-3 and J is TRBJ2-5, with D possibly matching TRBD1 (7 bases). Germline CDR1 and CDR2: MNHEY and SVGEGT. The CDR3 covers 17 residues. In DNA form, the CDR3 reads TGTACCAGCAGTCACGGCCTCGGAGGGGGCCTAAGAGAGTCCCAGTACTTC. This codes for CTSSHGLGGGLRESQYF.

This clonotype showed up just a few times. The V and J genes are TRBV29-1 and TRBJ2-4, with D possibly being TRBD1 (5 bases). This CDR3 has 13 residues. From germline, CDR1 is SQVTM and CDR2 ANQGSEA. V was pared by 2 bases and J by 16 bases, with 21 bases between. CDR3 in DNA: TGCAGCGTTGAACCTAGGGGTTTCGACACTCAATACTTC. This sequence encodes CSVEPRGFDTQYF.

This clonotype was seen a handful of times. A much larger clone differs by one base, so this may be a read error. The CDR3 sequence is CASNTGQSILNTEAFF. CDR3 nucleotide sequence: TGTGCCAGCAACACGGGACAGAGCATTCTGAACACTGAAGCTTTCTTT. The V call is TRBV7-9, the J call TRBJ1-1; 7 positions agree with TRBD1. V was clipped by 7 bases and J by 0 bases; unmatched bases: 11. Germline CDR1 reads SEHNR; CDR2 reads FQNEAQ (reference sequence). The CDR3 runs to 16 residues.

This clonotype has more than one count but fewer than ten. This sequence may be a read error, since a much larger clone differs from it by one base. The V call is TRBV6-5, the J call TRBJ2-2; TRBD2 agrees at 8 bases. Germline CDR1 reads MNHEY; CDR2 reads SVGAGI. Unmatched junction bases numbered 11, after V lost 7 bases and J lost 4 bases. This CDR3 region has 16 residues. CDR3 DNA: TGTGCCAGCAAGTCTCGCTCGGCGGGAGGCACCGGGGAGCTGTTTTTT. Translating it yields CASKSRSAGGTGELFF.